Presented here are 19 T cell receptor beta chains from one specimen sequenced in a study of cytomegalovirus exposure and HLA in healthy donors. With 60 Vbeta and 13 Jbeta primers, the PCR was carried out. TCRdb's copy holds only in-frame clones and misses some; the assay was immunoSEQ multiplex PCR. Among roughly 89,000 clones listed, about four fifths were seen once. Sequences were obtained from PBMCs. The source of these receptors is a woman aged 25 to 39 in good health and CMV-seronegative.

The chain uses TRBV7-9 and TRBJ2-4; 8 bases are shared with TRBD2. Germline CDR1 and CDR2: SEHNR and FQNEAQ (reference sequence). The CDR3 loop spans 14 amino acids. Trimming cost V 3 bases and J 5 bases; bases outside gene matches: 3. This CDR3 is CASSFTGGENIQYF. Written as DNA, the CDR3 is TGTGCCAGCAGCTTTACCGGGGGGGAAAACATTCAGTACTTC. Supplemented by reference TRBV7-9 and TRBJ2-4, the full variable domain reads DTGVSQNPRHKITKRGQNVTFRCDPISEHNRLYWYRQTLGQGPEFLTYFQNEAQLEKSRLLSDRFSAERPKGSFSTLEIQRTEQGDSAMYLCASSFTGGENIQYFGAGTRLSVL.

This chain links TRBV5-4 with TRBJ2-1, with 7 nucleotides matching TRBD2. CDR1 is SGHNT, CDR2 YYREEE, per germline (reference sequence). The CDR3 spans 15 residues. Trimming at V came to 4 bases and at J to 7 bases, leaving 11 bases not matched to a gene. The CDR3 region has the DNA TGTGCCAGCAGCCTTAGCGGGTTCATGGGAAATGAGCAGTTCTTC. Encoded protein: CASSLSGFMGNEQFF.

The chain couples TRBV28 to TRBJ2-5, with D perhaps matching TRBD1 (5 bases). The CDR3 is 14 residues long. Per germline, CDR1 MDHEN and CDR2 SYDVKM. Deletions cut 10 bases from V and 3 bases from J, with 18 bases between. The CDR3, as DNA: TGTGCCACCTCAACTTTACCAGGGAAAGAGACCCAGTACTTC. It codes for CATSTLPGKETQYF.

This sequence joins TRBV18 and TRBJ2-3; 7 bases line up with TRBD1. This CDR3 region has 14 residues. J gave up 0 bases and V 5 bases, and 2 bases lay outside the gene matches. Germline lookup yields CDR1 KGHSH and CDR2 LQKENI. The DNA for the CDR3 is TGTGCCAGCTCATGGACAGGCAGCACAGATACGCAGTATTTT. Translation: CASSWTGSTDTQYF.

The chain carries TRBV7-9 and TRBJ2-1; D perhaps matches TRBD2 (6 bases). Germline assignment: CDR1 SEHNR and CDR2 FQNEAQ (reference sequence). V lost 0 bases and J lost 3, with 12 bases in between. There are 16 residues in the CDR3. The CDR3 bases are TGTGCCAGCAGCTTAGCTCTGGCGGGGAGCTACAATGAGCAGTTCTTC. Amino acids: CASSLALAGSYNEQFF.

The V gene is TRBV28, the J gene TRBJ2-3; 9 bases are a match to TRBD1. The CDR3 runs 16 residues. Germline CDR1 MDHEN, CDR2 SYDVKM. Germline trimming cut 6 bases from V and 4 bases from J; bases unmatched to any gene: 11. CDR3 loop: CASSPRTGVRPDTQYF. CDR3 nucleotide sequence: TGTGCCAGCAGCCCGAGGACAGGGGTACGTCCAGATACGCAGTATTTT.

This sequence joins TRBV5-1 and TRBJ2-7; D remains unclear. Trimming stripped 0 bases from V and 0 bases from J, with 7 bases between. The germline gives CDR1 SGHRS, CDR2 YFSETQ. CDR3 length: 14 amino acids. The CDR3 here is CASSLVQDSYEQYF. DNA for the CDR3: TGCGCCAGCAGCTTGGTTCAGGACTCCTACGAGCAGTACTTC.

The chain recombines TRBV12-2 with TRBJ2-7; the DNA was not compared with TRBD2, the D call given in the table. TRBV12-2 is classified as a pseudogene. The CDR3 is 15 residues long. The DNA of the CDR3 is TGTGCAAGTCGCTTAGAGACTAGCGGAAATTACGAGCAGTACTTC. Its protein product is CASRLETSGNYEQYF.

The V and J genes are TRBV27 and TRBJ2-3, with TRBD2 as a possible D gene (5 bases). The CDR3 consists of 15 residues. Germline V CDR1 and CDR2: MNHEY, SMNVEV (reference sequence). Trimming stripped 0 bases from V and 2 bases from J, with 9 bases between. DNA for the CDR3: TGTGCCAGCAGTTTATCGCCGGGATTCACAGATACGCAGTATTTT. Amino acid sequence: CASSLSPGFTDTQYF.

The chain couples TRBV28 to TRBJ2-5; D possibly corresponds to TRBD2 (6 bases). Trimming cost V 5 bases and J 2 bases, with 18 bases left between them. This CDR3 comprises 16 residues. In germline, CDR1 is MDHEN, CDR2 SYDVKM. The CDR3 reads CASSPRRWRAQETQYF. In DNA form, the CDR3 reads TGTGCCAGCAGTCCCAGGAGATGGAGGGCACAAGAGACCCAGTACTTC.

V gene TRBV5-1 combines with J gene TRBJ2-7, with D tentatively TRBD2 (7 bases). Trimming cost V 4 bases and J 10 bases, with 12 bases left between them. The CDR3 covers 11 residues. The germline V gene encodes CDR1 SGHRS and CDR2 YFSETQ. The CDR3 DNA follows: TGCGCCAGCAGCCCGGGCGGGGGCCAGTACTTC. Its translation: CASSPGGGQYF. Supplemented by reference TRBV5-1 and TRBJ2-7, the full variable domain reads KAGVTQTPRYLIKTRGQQVTLSCSPISGHRSVSWYQQTPGQGLQFLFEYFSETQRNKGNFPGRFSGRQFSNSRSEMNVSTLELGDSALYLCASSPGGGQYFGPGTRLTVT.

This rearrangement joins TRBV7-9 to TRBJ2-5, with D possibly being TRBD2 (6 bases). The DNA end is more similar to TRBJ2-7, so the J call may be wrong. Looked up from germline, CDR1 is SEHNR and CDR2 is FQNEAQ (reference sequence). The CDR3 spans 14 residues. As DNA, the CDR3 is TGTGCCAGCAGCTTAGGGAGGGCCTCCTACGAGCAGTACTTC. Protein product: CASSLGRASYEQYF.

CDR3 bases: TGTGCCAGCAGTTCGGCCGGCGGCTCGGGAAACACCATATATTTT. Its translation: CASSSAGGSGNTIYF. The V gene is TRBV6-5, the J gene TRBJ1-3, with D uncertain. Trimming pared 4 bases from V and 4 bases from J, leaving 14 bases between. CDR3 length equals 15 residues. Germline CDR1 reads MNHEY; CDR2 reads SVGAGI.

The chain employs TRBV21-1 and TRBJ1-2; no DNA check was done on the table's D call, TRBD1. TRBV21-1 is a pseudogene segment. The CDR3 length is 15 residues. The CDR3 is CASSNEGAPEYGYTF. CDR3 coding DNA: TGTGCCAGCAGCAATGAGGGGGCCCCGGAGTATGGCTACACCTTC.

J is TRBJ2-2 and V is TRBV11-2, with 7 bases lining up with TRBD2. The V gene's germline CDR1 is SGHAT and CDR2 FQNNGV. J lost 6 bases, V lost 5 bases, and 18 bases had no gene match. The CDR3 consists of 18 residues. The CDR3 loop is CASSPLWASAGVPGELFF. The CDR3 coding sequence is TGTGCCAGCAGCCCCCTTTGGGCATCGGCGGGAGTCCCCGGGGAGCTGTTTTTT.

This rearrangement joins TRBV6-5 to TRBJ2-5; D is possibly TRBD2 (6 bases). The CDR3 loop spans 15 amino acids. CDR1 and CDR2 (germline): MNHEY, SVGAGI. The V end lost 0 bases, the J end lost 5 bases, and 13 bases lay between the germline ends. The CDR3 loop is CASSYSIGSVETQYF. The CDR3, as DNA: TGTGCCAGCAGTTACTCGATCGGGAGCGTCGAGACCCAGTACTTC.

V and J are TRBV25-1 and TRBJ2-1, with TRBD2 matching 8 bases. CDR1 is MGHDK and CDR2 is SYGVNS in the germline V gene. The CDR3 totals 14 residues. V gave up 4 bases and J gave up 2 bases; unmatched junction bases: 1. CDR3 bases: TGTGCCAGCAGTGCTAGCGGGCCCTACAATGAGCAGTTCTTC. Its protein product is CASSASGPYNEQFF.

V and J are TRBV30 and TRBJ1-5, with TRBD1 matching over 7 bases. CDR3 size: 14 residues. Germline CDR1 and CDR2: GTSNPN and SVGIG (reference sequence). V trimming: 3 bases; J trimming: 4 bases; junction bases outside the gene matches: 6. The CDR3 region is CAWSRGQLNQPQHF. The CDR3 DNA sequence: TGTGCCTGGAGCCGGGGACAGTTGAATCAGCCCCAGCATTTT.

The V call is TRBV6-1, the J call TRBJ1-2; 9 bases fit TRBD1. This CDR3 has 15 residues. Trimming at V came to 0 bases and at J to 4 bases, leaving 3 bases not matched to a gene. CDR1 and CDR2 from the germline V gene are MNHNS and SASEGT. CDR3 amino acids: CASSEADRGSYGYTF. In DNA, the CDR3 is TGTGCCAGCAGTGAAGCCGACAGGGGGTCCTATGGCTACACCTTC.